Listed here are 26 T cell receptor beta chains from one sample, sequenced in a study of blood T cell repertoires in COVID-19. Libraries were prepared by immunoSEQ multiplex PCR; TCRdb keeps only in-frame clonotypes and omits some of them. The table has 80,000 to 100,000 clones, 65% to 85% seen once. Sample: peripheral blood. The receptors were sampled from a man in his 60s with acute or convalescent COVID-19.

This clone was observed once. V is TRBV3-1 (or the pseudogene TRBV3-2) and J is TRBJ2-7; 9 bases line up with TRBD2. The CDR3 covers 15 residues. Germline assignment: CDR1 LGHDT and CDR2 YNNKEL (reference sequence). Germline trimming cut 1 base from V and 3 bases from J; bases unmatched to any gene: 4. CDR3: CASSQGREGFYEQYF. DNA of the CDR3: TGTGCCAGCAGCCAAGGGCGGGAGGGATTCTACGAGCAGTACTTC.

The rearrangement uses TRBV6-5 and TRBJ2-1; D is perhaps TRBD2 (6 bases). The CDR3 has 15 residues. V lost 7 bases to trimming and J lost 7 bases, with 20 bases between them. Germline CDR1 is MNHEY and CDR2 is SVGAGI. DNA for the CDR3: TGTGCCAGCATGGGATCCGGGACTGGCAATAATGAGCAGTTCTTC. Its translation is CASMGSGTGNNEQFF.

The V call is TRBV6-5, the J call TRBJ2-1; the match to TRBD2 covers 9 bases. J gave up 7 bases and V 7 bases, and 11 bases lay outside the gene matches. This CDR3 is 15 amino acids long. CDR1 is MNHEY and CDR2 is SVGAGI in the germline V gene. CDR3 sequence (DNA): TGTGCCAGCAAGGCGGGGGGGGTAGACAGTAATGAGCAGTTCTTC. This translates into CASKAGGVDSNEQFF.

The chain employs TRBV11-1 and TRBJ2-7; TRBD2 is a possible D gene (5 bases). Trimming took 1 base from V and 0 from J, leaving 7 bases between them. The CDR3 extends over 14 amino acids. From germline, CDR1 is SGHAT and CDR2 FQDESV (reference sequence). CDR3 amino acids: CASSLGRLSYEQYF. DNA of the CDR3: TGTGCCAGCAGCTTAGGGAGGCTCTCCTACGAGCAGTACTTC.

The chain has TRBV18 and TRBJ2-3; TRBD1 matches at 7 bases. Per germline, CDR1 KGHSH and CDR2 LQKENI. Germline trimming cut 4 bases from V and 1 base from J; bases unmatched to any gene: 2. The CDR3 runs to 14 residues. CDR3 DNA: TGTGCCAGCTCACTAGGGACAGGCACAGATACGCAGTATTTT. Translating it yields CASSLGTGTDTQYF.

V is TRBV28 and J is TRBJ2-5; the match to TRBD2 covers 7 bases. Germline values: CDR1 MDHEN, CDR2 SYDVKM. The CDR3 consists of 15 residues. Germline trimming cut 1 base from V and 2 bases from J; bases unmatched to any gene: 4. The CDR3 DNA reads as TGTGCCAGCAGTTTATTTTGGGAGGGACAAGAGACCCAGTACTTC. Amino acids: CASSLFWEGQETQYF.

The J gene is TRBJ1-5, the V gene TRBV30; tentative D call: TRBD1 (5 bases). The ends were cut back, 3 bases at V and 7 bases at J, with 16 bases in the middle. This CDR3 spans 14 amino acids. Germline loops: CDR1 GTSNPN, CDR2 SVGIG (reference sequence). CDR3 DNA sequence: TGTGCCTGGAGCCCCGGGGGTAGAGGGCAGCCCCAGCATTTT. Its protein is CAWSPGGRGQPQHF.

This clone has just a few counts. The chain joins TRBV5-4 to TRBJ2-2, with 9 bases that match TRBD1. In germline, CDR1 is SGHNT, CDR2 YYREEE (reference sequence). The CDR3 is 16 amino acids. V lost 3 bases to trimming and J lost 1 base; unmatched junction nucleotides: 4. The CDR3 here is CASSSGTGRNTGELFF. The CDR3 DNA reads as TGTGCCAGCAGCTCAGGGACAGGGCGGAACACCGGGGAGCTGTTTTTT.

The V call is TRBV7-9, the J call TRBJ2-7, with 10 bases identical to TRBD2. The V segment lost 5 bases and the J segment 3 bases; nucleotides outside the gene matches: 7. There are 15 residues in the CDR3. The germline gives CDR1 SEHNR, CDR2 FQNEAQ (reference sequence). CDR3 in amino acids: CASSPPLAGDYEQYF. The CDR3 DNA follows: TGTGCCAGCAGCCCCCCGCTAGCGGGAGACTACGAGCAGTACTTC. The full variable domain, in which reference TRBV7-9 and TRBJ2-7 provide the parts outside the CDR3, is DTGVSQNPRHKITKRGQNVTFRCDPISEHNRLYWYRQTLGQGPEFLTYFQNEAQLEKSRLLSDRFSAERPKGSFSTLEIQRTEQGDSAMYLCASSPPLAGDYEQYFGPGTRLTVT.

The chain uses TRBV19 and TRBJ1-5; 9 bases are shared with TRBD1. The germline gives CDR1 LNHDA, CDR2 SQIVND (reference sequence). V was clipped by 4 bases and J by 6 bases; unmatched bases: 7. The CDR3 covers 15 residues. Written as DNA, the CDR3 is TGTGCCAGTAGTAGCCCGGGACAGGGAATTCAGCCCCAGCATTTT. Protein: CASSSPGQGIQPQHF.

The J gene is TRBJ2-7, the V gene TRBV4-2, with 7 bases identical to TRBD2. This CDR3 is built from 16 residues. Trimming took 4 bases from V and 0 from J; bases not matched to a gene: 9. Germline assignment: CDR1 LGHNA and CDR2 YNFKEQ. The CDR3 sequence: CASSPLTSASSYEQYF. In DNA, the CDR3 is TGTGCCAGCAGCCCACTTACTAGCGCCAGCTCCTACGAGCAGTACTTC.

This clone was detected a few times. This chain links TRBV6-2 or TRBV6-3 with TRBJ2-2, with 10 bases identical to TRBD1. Losses at the gene ends were 6 bases for V and 6 bases for J; bases not matched to a gene: 10. This CDR3 is 16 amino acids long. Looked up from germline, CDR1 is MNHEY and CDR2 is SVGEGT. The CDR3 here is CASSLTGGASAGELFF. DNA for the CDR3: TGTGCCAGCAGCCTGACAGGGGGCGCGTCGGCCGGGGAGCTGTTTTTT.

The chain carries TRBV4-1 and TRBJ2-3, with TRBD2 matching 12 bases. The CDR3 runs 18 residues. V trimming: 0 bases; J trimming: 2 bases; junction bases outside the gene matches: 6. CDR1 and CDR2 (germline): MGHRA, YSYEKL. CDR3 sequence: CASSQDRTSGDSTDTQYF. The CDR3 DNA sequence: TGCGCCAGCAGCCAAGATCGGACTAGCGGGGACTCCACAGATACGCAGTATTTT.

The rearrangement uses TRBV21-1 and TRBJ2-4; the table names TRBD2, a call not compared with the DNA. TRBV21-1 is an annotated pseudogene. The CDR3 spans 19 residues. CDR3 region: CASSKETAGGGIAKNIQYF. Here the CDR3 DNA reads TGTGCCAGCAGCAAAGAGACAGCGGGAGGCGGGATAGCCAAAAACATTCAGTACTTC.

V usage is TRBV20-1 and J usage is TRBJ2-3, with TRBD2 matching 14 bases. The CDR3 has 18 amino acids. Germline assignment: CDR1 DFQATT and CDR2 SNEGSKA (reference sequence). V was pared by 3 bases and J by 3 bases, with 11 bases of the junction left unmatched. The CDR3 region has the DNA TGCAGTGCTAGTGGATTGACTAGCGGGAGGGCCTTGACAGATACGCAGTATTTT. Encoded protein: CSASGLTSGRALTDTQYF.

The CDR3 loop is CASSVLQGAHGYTF. As DNA, the CDR3 is TGTGCCAGCAGCGTTTTACAGGGGGCGCACGGCTACACCTTC. V usage is TRBV9 and J usage is TRBJ1-2; the match to TRBD1 covers 9 bases. V shed 2 bases and J 8 bases; nucleotides not matched to a gene: 7. CDR3 length equals 14 residues. The germline V gene has CDR1 SGDLS and CDR2 YYNGEE.

The gene calls are TRBV6-5 and TRBJ2-7; weak D call: TRBD1 (5 bases). CDR3 length: 14 amino acids. CDR1 MNHEY and CDR2 SVGAGI come from the germline V gene. V shed 7 bases and J shed 4 bases, with 17 bases lying between them. The CDR3, as DNA: TGTGCCAGCACCAGGGCTCTGGGCTTTTACGAGCAGTACTTC. It is translated as CASTRALGFYEQYF.

The chain recombines TRBV5-6 with TRBJ2-7; D is possibly TRBD1 (5 bases). Between the trimmed V and J ends, which lost 2 bases and 2 bases, there was a span of 8 bases. This CDR3 has 13 amino acids. Germline CDR1 and CDR2: SGHDT and YYEEEE. In DNA form, the CDR3 reads TGTGCCAGCAGCTTCGGACATACCTACGAGCAGTACTTC. Amino acid sequence: CASSFGHTYEQYF.

The chain combines TRBV28 with TRBJ2-7, with D possibly being TRBD1 (6 bases). Trimming stripped 5 bases from V and 6 bases from J, with 17 bases between. CDR3 length: 14 amino acids. The germline gives CDR1 MDHEN, CDR2 SYDVKM. The CDR3 loop reads CASSRQRTVGEQYF. The CDR3, as DNA: TGTGCCAGCAGTAGACAAAGGACAGTTGGCGAGCAGTACTTC.

The V gene is TRBV9, the J gene TRBJ1-2; 8 positions match TRBD1. This CDR3 has 16 residues. The germline V gene has CDR1 SGDLS and CDR2 YYNGEE. The junction had 11 bases not matched to a gene; V was cut back by 0 bases and J by 7 bases. CDR3 DNA sequence: TGTGCCAGCAGCGTAGAGGGCTATGACAGGGGAGGTGGCTACACCTTC. This translates into CASSVEGYDRGGGYTF.

DNA for the CDR3: TGTGCCAGCAGTTTCAGGGTCGACTACGAGCAGTACTTC. Translated: CASSFRVDYEQYF. This chain connects TRBV2 to TRBJ2-7; D may be TRBD1 (5 bases). Germline-derived CDR1 and CDR2 are SNHLY and FYNNEI. CDR3 length: 13 amino acids. The V end was cut by 5 bases, the J end by 3 bases, with 11 bases between.

The CDR3 reads CASSPGTGGNEKLFF. As DNA, the CDR3 is TGTGCCAGCAGCCCTGGGACAGGGGGTAATGAAAAACTGTTTTTT. The V call is TRBV9, the J call TRBJ1-4; 11 bases are shared with TRBD1. The CDR3 totals 15 residues. V was pared by 4 bases and J by 4 bases, with 3 bases of the junction left unmatched. Germline V gives CDR1 SGDLS, CDR2 YYNGEE.

The DNA of the CDR3 is TGTGCCACCAGCAGAGGGACTAGCCCCAGTTCCAATGAGCAGTTCTTC. Protein product: CATSRGTSPSSNEQFF. This chain connects TRBV15 to TRBJ2-1; the match to TRBD2 covers 8 bases. V lost 1 base to trimming and J lost 6 bases; unmatched junction nucleotides: 8. The CDR3 runs 16 residues. Germline V lookup: CDR1 LNHNV, CDR2 YYDKDF (reference sequence).

In its sample, this clone was seen once. V and J are TRBV5-6 and TRBJ2-7; 9 bases match TRBD1. Germline-derived CDR1 and CDR2 are SGHDT and YYEEEE. The CDR3 runs 16 residues. J was trimmed by 0 bases and V by 4 bases; bases with no gene match: 8. The CDR3 coding sequence is TGTGCCAGCAGCCCGAACAGGGGGCTTAGCTCCTACGAGCAGTACTTC. This translates into CASSPNRGLSSYEQYF.

The chain uses TRBV29-1 and TRBJ2-5; 9 nucleotides align to TRBD2. The CDR3 sequence is 15 residues long. The V and J ends lost 6 bases and 0 bases, in that order; junction bases with no gene match: 8. CDR1 and CDR2 from the germline V gene are SQVTM and ANQGSEA. CDR3 in amino acids: CSVNMGLADQETQYF. The CDR3 DNA is TGCAGCGTAAATATGGGACTAGCTGACCAAGAGACCCAGTACTTC.

The chain employs TRBV28 and TRBJ2-7; tentatively, D is TRBD1 (5 bases). The CDR3 sequence is 14 residues long. Germline CDR1 is MDHEN and CDR2 is SYDVKM. Deletions cut 0 bases from V and 3 bases from J, with 9 bases between. The CDR3: CASSLWDTNYEQYF. CDR3 nucleotides: TGTGCCAGCAGTTTATGGGACACAAACTACGAGCAGTACTTC.